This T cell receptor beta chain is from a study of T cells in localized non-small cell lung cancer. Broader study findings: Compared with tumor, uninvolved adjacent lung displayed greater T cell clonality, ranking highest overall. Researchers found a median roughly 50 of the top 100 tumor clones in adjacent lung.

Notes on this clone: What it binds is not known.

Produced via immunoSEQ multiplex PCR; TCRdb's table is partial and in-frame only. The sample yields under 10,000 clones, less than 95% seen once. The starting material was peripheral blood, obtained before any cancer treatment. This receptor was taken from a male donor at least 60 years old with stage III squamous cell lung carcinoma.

CDR3 in amino acids: CASSPRGSTDTQYF. The CDR3 DNA sequence: TGTGCCAGCAGCCCCCGGGGAAGCACAGATACGCAGTATTTT. The chain joins TRBV21-1 to TRBJ2-3; the table's D call TRBD2 went unverified against the DNA. TRBV21-1 is termed a pseudogene. The CDR3 contains 14 residues.